This passage covers 20 T cell receptor beta chains from one sample sequenced in a study of human T cells and chemical hapten exposure. Time point of the sample: patch test 3, about 24 weeks after DPC sensitization. Treatment indicated: therapeutic diphenylcyclopropenone sensitization with weekly scalp DPC. One entry per CDR3 protein results from TCRdb running MiXCR on the RACE reads. The repertoire holds 45,000 to 60,000 distinct CDR3 sequences, with around 11% as singletons. Source: whole blood, taken in connection with sensitization to the hapten diphenylcyclopropenone (DPC). The source is a man in his thirties or forties with alopecia areata. Some clones in this sample may be carry-over from other donors' samples.

This clonotype was detected ten times or more. This chain joins TRBV7-2 and TRBJ2-7, with D possibly TRBD2 on 6 matching bases. CDR3 length: 14 residues. V was cut by 1 base and J by 6 bases, with 13 bases left in between. Germline V gives CDR1 SGHTA, CDR2 FQGNSA. The CDR3 region is CASSLVAGQSEQYF. The CDR3, as DNA: TGTGCCAGCAGCTTAGTTGCGGGGCAGAGCGAGCAGTACTTC. The variable domain in full, completed from reference TRBV7-2 and TRBJ2-7, reads GAGVSQSPSNKVTEKGKDVELRCDPISGHTALYWYRQSLGQGLEFLIYFQGNSAPDKSGLPSDRFSAERTGGSVSTLTIQRTQQEDSAVYLCASSLVAGQSEQYFGPGTRLTVT.

The chain recombines TRBV9 with TRBJ2-5; TRBD2 might be the D (5 bases). This CDR3 is built from 13 residues. Germline-derived CDR1 and CDR2 are SGDLS and YYNGEE. V lost 4 bases and J 2 bases, leaving 9 bases between the germline ends. CDR3 amino acids: CASSPRGQETQYF. The CDR3 bases are TGTGCCAGCAGCCCTCGCGGGCAAGAGACCCAGTACTTC.

This clonotype is a singleton in its sample. This chain joins TRBV5-6 and TRBJ2-7; TRBD2 aligns across 12 bases. Germline V gene data show CDR1 as SGHDT and CDR2 as YYEEEE. V gave up 3 bases and J gave up 2 bases; unmatched junction bases: 12. The CDR3 is 18 residues long. CDR3 coding DNA: TGTGCCAGCAGCTATCGCCCGGGACTAGCGGGCCGCCCCTACGAGCAGTACTTC. Its translation is CASSYRPGLAGRPYEQYF.

Only a few counts were recorded for this clonotype. This rearrangement joins TRBV6-5 to TRBJ2-1; D call uncertain. The CDR3 sequence is 13 residues long. V lost 2 bases to trimming and J lost 5 bases, with 7 bases between them. Per germline, CDR1 MNHEY and CDR2 SVGAGI. CDR3 nucleotides: TGTGCCAGCAGTTACGACGCCGACAATGAGCAGTTCTTC. Translated: CASSYDADNEQFF.

A few counts support this clonotype. This chain connects TRBV28 to TRBJ2-5, with a weak D call TRBD2 (6 bases). Germline CDR1 MDHEN, CDR2 SYDVKM. The CDR3 has 11 residues. The CDR3 region is CAAGYQETQYF. CDR3 nucleotide sequence: TGTGCGGCGGGGTACCAAGAGACCCAGTACTTC.

The sample holds many counts of this clonotype. This rearrangement joins TRBV15 to TRBJ1-1, with a weak D call TRBD1 (5 bases). CDR1 LNHNV and CDR2 YYDKDF come from the germline V gene (reference sequence). The V end lost 0 bases, the J end lost 0 bases, and 8 bases lay between the germline ends. CDR3 length: 15 amino acids. CDR3 sequence: CATSREPGVNTEAFF. For the CDR3, the DNA is TGTGCCACCAGCAGAGAACCGGGGGTGAACACTGAAGCTTTCTTT.

This clonotype turned up a few times. The chain joins TRBV10-3 to TRBJ2-5; D not certain. CDR3 length equals 11 residues. The germline gives CDR1 ENHRY, CDR2 SYGVKD. V was pared by 4 bases and J by 3 bases, with 3 bases between. The CDR3 sequence: CAISVEETQYF. The CDR3 DNA reads TGTGCCATCAGTGTCGAAGAGACCCAGTACTTC.

This clonotype was seen a handful of times. J is TRBJ2-1 and V is TRBV5-1; D may be TRBD2 (5 bases). Germline V gives CDR1 SGHRS, CDR2 YFSETQ. V lost 4 bases, J lost 1 base, and 18 bases lay in between. This CDR3 has 17 amino acids. The CDR3 DNA is TGCGCCAGCAGCGGCGGTTCGGGGAGCCCTTCCTACAATGAGCAGTTCTTC. Translated, it gives CASSGGSGSPSYNEQFF.

This chain links TRBV4-1 with TRBJ1-3; D gene uncertain. CDR3 length: 17 residues. Germline V gene sequence: CDR1 MGHRA, CDR2 YSYEKL. Deletions cut 1 base from V and 0 bases from J, with 13 bases between. CDR3 amino acids: CASSQGIQKYSGNTIYF. The CDR3 coding sequence is TGCGCCAGCAGCCAAGGGATCCAGAAATACTCTGGAAACACCATATATTTT.

This clonotype was found a few times. The chain carries TRBV29-1 and TRBJ2-4; D uncertain. This CDR3 is built from 14 residues. The V gene's germline CDR1 is SQVTM and CDR2 ANQGSEA. V gave up 7 bases and J gave up 0 bases, with 13 bases separating them. This CDR3 reads CSASLQLAKNIQYF. CDR3 DNA: TGCAGCGCTTCGCTACAATTAGCCAAAAACATTCAGTACTTC.

The chain is built from TRBV20-1 and TRBJ1-2; D is unclear. V was pared by 6 bases and J by 2 bases, with 13 bases between. This CDR3 has 13 residues. Germline CDR1 is DFQATT and CDR2 is SNEGSKA (reference sequence). The chain's CDR3 is CSAPSTINYGYTF. CDR3 nucleotide sequence: TGCAGTGCCCCCTCGACGATAAACTATGGCTACACCTTC.

This clonotype was seen a handful of times. In DNA form, the CDR3 reads TGTGCCAGCTCACCAGAACGCGGGACTGAAGCTTTCTTT. Protein sequence: CASSPERGTEAFF. The V gene is TRBV18, the J gene TRBJ1-1; no clear D gene. Trimming stripped 2 bases from V and 5 bases from J, with 9 bases between. This CDR3 region has 13 residues. Germline V gene lookup returns CDR1 KGHSH and CDR2 LQKENI. Full variable domain (missing parts from reference TRBV18 and TRBJ1-1): NAGVMQNPRHLVRRRGQEARLRCSPMKGHSHVYWYRQLPEEGLKFMVYLQKENIIDESGMPKERFSAEFPKEGPSILRIQQVVRGDSAAYFCASSPERGTEAFFGQGTRLTVV.

There are many counts of this clonotype. This chain connects TRBV28 to TRBJ1-2, with D possibly TRBD1 on 6 matching bases. CDR1 and CDR2 (germline): MDHEN, SYDVKM. This CDR3 has 16 amino acids. The ends were cut back, 3 bases at V and 5 bases at J, with 19 bases in the middle. CDR3 sequence reads: CASSFSWTEGSYGYTF. The CDR3 nucleotides are TGTGCCAGCAGTTTCTCCTGGACAGAAGGAAGTTATGGCTACACCTTC.

The J gene is TRBJ1-2, the V gene TRBV4-3; TRBD1 matches 8 bases. V was clipped by 5 bases and J by 8 bases; unmatched bases: 7. Germline V gene data show CDR1 as LGHNA and CDR2 as YSLEER. This CDR3 region has 13 residues. This CDR3 is CASSSRTGNGYTF. The CDR3 nucleotides are TGCGCCAGCAGCTCCCGGACAGGGAACGGCTACACCTTC.

There are many counts of this clonotype. The chain employs TRBV4-3 and TRBJ1-4, with TRBD1 matching 8 bases. Germline trimming cut 1 base from V and 0 bases from J; bases unmatched to any gene: 4. CDR3 size: 17 residues. Per the germline V gene, CDR1 is LGHNA and CDR2 is YSLEER. The CDR3, as DNA: TGCGCCAGCAGCCAAGGGACAGGGAGGGCAACTAATGAAAAACTGTTTTTT. Protein sequence: CASSQGTGRATNEKLFF.

The V gene is TRBV29-1, the J gene TRBJ1-1; D is unclear. From germline, CDR1 is SQVTM and CDR2 ANQGSEA. The CDR3 has 10 amino acids. Trimming removed 7 bases at V and 0 bases at J, with 3 bases between. DNA for the CDR3: TGCAGCGCTATGAACACTGAAGCTTTCTTT. Its translation is CSAMNTEAFF.

This clonotype appeared many times. The chain carries TRBV7-9 and TRBJ2-2; D might be TRBD1 (5 bases). The CDR3 sequence is 12 residues long. V lost 8 bases, J lost 1 base, and 5 bases lay in between. CDR1 is SEHNR, CDR2 FQNEAQ, per germline (reference sequence). CDR3 bases: TGTGCCAGCCAGGGGAACACCGGGGAGCTGTTTTTT. It yields the protein CASQGNTGELFF.

The chain is built from TRBV10-3 and TRBJ1-2; the D gene is possibly TRBD1 (6 bases). The CDR3 runs 15 residues. V lost 6 bases and J 2 bases, leaving 16 bases between the germline ends. Germline V gene lookup returns CDR1 ENHRY and CDR2 SYGVKD. CDR3 region: CAISRVTGTNYGYTF. CDR3 nucleotide sequence: TGTGCCATCAGCAGGGTCACAGGGACCAACTATGGCTACACCTTC.

The V gene is TRBV12-3 or TRBV12-4, the J gene TRBJ2-7; TRBD1 agrees at 7 bases. This CDR3 contains 14 residues. V dropped 8 bases and J dropped 4; count of bases not matched to a gene: 11. The CDR3 protein is CASRPGTASYEQYF. The CDR3 region has the DNA TGTGCCAGCCGACCCGGGACAGCCTCATACGAGCAGTACTTC.

Details on this clonotype: This may be a read error, as it is one base from a much larger clone. The V and J genes are TRBV29-1 and TRBJ1-4, with D uncertain. CDR3 length equals 14 residues. Germline V gives CDR1 SQVTM, CDR2 ANQGSEA. The CDR3 DNA is TGCGGCGTCCATGAGGGAGCAACTAATGAAAAACTGTTTTTT. Its translation is CGVHEGATNEKLFF. Full variable domain (missing parts from reference TRBV29-1 and TRBJ1-4): SAVISQKPSRDICQRGTSLTIQCQVDSQVTMMFWYRQQPGQSLTLIATANQGSEATYESGFVIDKFPISRPNLTFSTLTVSNMSPEDSSIYLCGVHEGATNEKLFFGSGTQLSVL.